This T cell receptor beta chain emerged from a study of cytomegalovirus exposure and HLA in healthy donors. 60 Vbeta and 13 Jbeta primers were used in PCR. Libraries were prepared by immunoSEQ multiplex PCR; TCRdb keeps only in-frame clonotypes and omits some of them. This sample has approximately 150,000 clones, with 60% to 80% found just once. Findings and limits, study-wide: A few chains tied to CMV proved CMV antigen-specific in vitro. Indistinguishability led to the exclusion of some V segments, TRBV6-2 and TRBV6-3 included. An Asian-associated ancestry cluster reportedly showed fewer N-insertions than the roughly 670-donor mean in a later analysis. Associated with HLA alleles at 0.05 false discovery rate in a later analysis were over 15,000 TCR beta sequences.

This clone has a count of ten or more. Its antigen is as yet unknown. V lost 3 bases and J lost 2, with 12 bases in between. Germline V gives CDR1 SGHDT, CDR2 YYEEEE. CDR3 size: 14 residues. This TCR was recovered from a woman aged 45 to 65 in good health and CMV-seropositive. This sequence joins TRBV5-6 and TRBJ2-7, with D maybe TRBD2 (6 bases). Sequencing used PBMCs. CDR3 sequence (DNA): TGTGCCAGCAGCTCGGGGGATGGGCCCTACGAGCAGTACTTC. Translated, it gives CASSSGDGPYEQYF.